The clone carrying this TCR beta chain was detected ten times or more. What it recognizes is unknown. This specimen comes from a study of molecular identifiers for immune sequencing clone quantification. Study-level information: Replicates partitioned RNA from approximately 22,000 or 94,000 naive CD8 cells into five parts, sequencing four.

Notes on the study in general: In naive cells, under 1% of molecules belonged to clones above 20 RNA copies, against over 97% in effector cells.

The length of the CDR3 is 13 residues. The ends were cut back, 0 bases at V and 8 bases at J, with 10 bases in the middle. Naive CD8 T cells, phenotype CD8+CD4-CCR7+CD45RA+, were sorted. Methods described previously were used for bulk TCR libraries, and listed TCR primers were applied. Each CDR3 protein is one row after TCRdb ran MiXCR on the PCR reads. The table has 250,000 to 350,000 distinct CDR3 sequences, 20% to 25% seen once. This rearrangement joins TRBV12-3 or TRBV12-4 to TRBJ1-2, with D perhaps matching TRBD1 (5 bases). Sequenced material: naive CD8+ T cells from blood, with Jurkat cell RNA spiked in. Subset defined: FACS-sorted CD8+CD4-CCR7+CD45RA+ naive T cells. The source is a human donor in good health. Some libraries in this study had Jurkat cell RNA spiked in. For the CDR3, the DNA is TGTGCCAGCAGTTTAGCGCCGGGGCACGGCTACACCTTC. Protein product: CASSLAPGHGYTF.